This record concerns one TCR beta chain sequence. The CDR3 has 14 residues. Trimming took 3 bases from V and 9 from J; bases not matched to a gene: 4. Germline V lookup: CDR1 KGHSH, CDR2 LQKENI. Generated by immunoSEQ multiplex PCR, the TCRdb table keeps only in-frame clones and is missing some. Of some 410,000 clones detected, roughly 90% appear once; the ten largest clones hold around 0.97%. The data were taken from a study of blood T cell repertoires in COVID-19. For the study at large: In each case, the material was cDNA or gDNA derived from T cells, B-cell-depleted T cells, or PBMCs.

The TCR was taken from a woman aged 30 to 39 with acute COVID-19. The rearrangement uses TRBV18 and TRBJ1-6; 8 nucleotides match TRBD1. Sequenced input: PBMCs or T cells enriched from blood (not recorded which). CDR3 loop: CASSPDRERSPLHF. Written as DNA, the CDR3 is TGTGCCAGCTCACCGGACAGGGAGCGTTCACCCCTCCACTTT.